This entry describes one T cell receptor beta chain. Its antigen remains unknown. Sequence at one end of the junction differs from germline and may be a read error. In germline, CDR1 is MNHEY, CDR2 SVGEGT. This CDR3 comprises 13 residues. This sample stems from a study of tumor and adjacent non-tumor tissue in lung cancer. Study overall: There were around 11 adenocarcinoma, a couple of squamous cell carcinoma and 1 small cell lung cancer cases.

Points from the study as a whole: Tumor tissue had significantly higher TCR diversity than normal lung.

The template was RNA from unsorted bulk tissue. This non-tumor lung sample came from over 3 cm beyond the tumor edge. Between August and November 2014, newly diagnosed, chemotherapy-naive lung cancer patients underwent thoracic surgery in China. TCRbeta libraries were built with three rounds of nested PCR, modified from ARM-PCR. TCRdb fed the multiplex PCR reads into MiXCR, producing one record per CDR3 protein. This table holds 94,000 or so distinct CDR3 sequences, around 82% found once. The receptor was isolated from a woman aged 45-65 years with non-small cell lung cancer. Sequenced input: distant non-tumor lung tissue. The chain combines TRBV6-2 or TRBV6-3 with TRBJ2-1; unclear D gene. The CDR3 region is CVSTYLSCNEQFF. As DNA, the CDR3 is TGTGTCAGCACTTACCTCTCCTGCAATGAGCAGTTCTTC.